These 32 T cell receptor beta chains originate from one sample sequenced in a study of early T cells in non-severe SARS-CoV-2 infection (dated by TCRdb to the early 2020s). The library was obtained by 5' RACE. TCRdb names NextSeq 500 as the instrument used. The public reads were quality trimmed at Q25 with fastp and then assembled into clones with MiXCR by TCRdb, keeping productive beta chains. Records with the same CDR3 protein are collapsed into one entry carrying the most frequent genes and DNA. The sample table shows about 34,000 distinct CDR3 sequences, and around 6% are seen once. The ten largest clones capture around 7.1% of the sample. The sample comprised whole blood. The receptors shown here come from an adult who was a healthcare worker with PCR-confirmed SARS-CoV-2 infection or an uninfected control (not recorded which).

This clonotype was picked up many times. This sequence joins TRBV2 and TRBJ1-5, with 10 positions matching TRBD1. The CDR3 is made up of 14 amino acids. Germline V gives CDR1 SNHLY, CDR2 FYNNEI. V shed 3 bases, J shed 4 bases, and the junction held 0 bases outside the gene matches. CDR3 coding DNA: TGTGCCAGCAGTGAGGGACAGGGGAATCAGCCCCAGCATTTT. Translating it yields CASSEGQGNQPQHF.

This clonotype occurred many times. This sequence joins TRBV2 and TRBJ2-7, with TRBD1 as a possible D gene (5 bases). Germline CDR1 reads SNHLY; CDR2 reads FYNNEI. There are 13 residues in the CDR3. V shed 7 bases and J shed 4 bases, with 14 bases lying between them. This CDR3 is CASTRPDRYEQYF. The CDR3 DNA sequence: TGTGCCAGCACCCGACCCGACAGATACGAGCAGTACTTC.

This clonotype was counted ten times or more. V and J are TRBV2 and TRBJ1-6, with 7 bases aligning to TRBD1. Germline CDR1 and CDR2: SNHLY and FYNNEI. The V and J ends lost 6 bases and 9 bases, in that order; junction bases with no gene match: 5. This CDR3 spans 13 amino acids. The CDR3 DNA reads as TGTGCCAGCAGCTTCAGGGGGGGTTCACCCCTCCACTTT. This translates into CASSFRGGSPLHF.

This clonotype was detected a few times. The rearrangement links TRBV7-8 to TRBJ2-7, with D possibly matching TRBD1 (6 bases). The CDR3 consists of 15 residues. Germline V CDR1 and CDR2: SGHVS, FQNEAQ. The ends were cut back, 1 base at V and 4 bases at J, with 14 bases in the middle. CDR3 protein: CASSLVPGTRYEQYF. The CDR3 coding sequence is TGTGCCAGCAGCTTAGTCCCCGGGACAAGGTACGAGCAGTACTTC.

This clonotype was recorded many times. This chain joins TRBV7-2 and TRBJ2-7; the D gene is possibly TRBD2 (6 bases). Germline lookup yields CDR1 SGHTA and CDR2 FQGNSA. V lost 3 bases and J lost 8, with 11 bases in between. This CDR3 has 12 amino acids. The CDR3 nucleotides read TGTGCCAGCAGCTTGGCTGGGGGGAAGCAGTACTTC. Its protein product is CASSLAGGKQYF.

Many counts were recorded for this clonotype. V gene TRBV7-9 combines with J gene TRBJ1-5; D is perhaps TRBD1 (6 bases). From germline, CDR1 is SEHNR and CDR2 FQNEAQ (reference sequence). Trimming cost V 4 bases and J 2 bases, with 15 bases left between them. The CDR3 sequence is 16 residues long. CDR3 protein: CASSSEGRGGNQPQHF. The CDR3 nucleotides read TGTGCCAGCAGCTCTGAGGGCAGGGGAGGCAATCAGCCCCAGCATTTT.

The chain is built from TRBV10-3 and TRBJ2-1; D call uncertain. The CDR3 runs 11 residues. Trimming removed 6 bases at V and 10 bases at J, with 10 bases between. CDR1 is ENHRY and CDR2 is SYGVKD in the germline V gene. CDR3 region: CAISELREQFF. Written as DNA, the CDR3 is TGTGCCATCAGCGAACTCCGGGAGCAGTTCTTC.

This clonotype was counted at least ten times. This chain uses TRBV29-1 with TRBJ2-3; D gene uncertain. V lost 3 bases and J 3 bases, leaving 10 bases between the germline ends. The CDR3 has 13 residues. Per germline, CDR1 SQVTM and CDR2 ANQGSEA. CDR3 nucleotide sequence: TGCAGCGTTGAGGAAGGGCTGACAGATACGCAGTATTTT. Protein sequence: CSVEEGLTDTQYF.

This clonotype was picked up many times. DNA of the CDR3: TGTGCCAGCAGCCAAGGGGGAGGGCCTGGAAACACCATATATTTT. Its translation: CASSQGGGPGNTIYF. The J gene is TRBJ1-3, the V gene TRBV4-2; D not resolved. From germline, CDR1 is LGHNA and CDR2 YNFKEQ. V lost 1 base, J lost 2 bases, and 9 bases lay in between. CDR3 length: 15 residues.

Ten or more counts support this clonotype. The V and J genes are TRBV7-9 and TRBJ2-5, with TRBD1 as a possible D gene (6 bases). Germline CDR1 reads SEHNR; CDR2 reads FQNEAQ (reference sequence). Trimming removed 0 bases from V and 2 bases from J, with 13 bases in between. The CDR3 length is 16 residues. CDR3 residues: CASSLAGGRGQETQYF. Here the CDR3 DNA reads TGTGCCAGCAGCTTAGCAGGGGGTCGAGGGCAAGAGACCCAGTACTTC.

This clonotype showed up many times. The genes are TRBV10-2 and TRBJ1-1; D remains ambiguous. The germline V gene encodes CDR1 WSHSY and CDR2 SAAADI. CDR3 length: 13 amino acids. V was pared by 2 bases and J by 1 base, with 5 bases between. The CDR3 is CASSEQSNTEAFF. CDR3 coding DNA: TGCGCCAGCAGTGAGCAGTCGAACACTGAAGCTTTCTTT.

This clonotype was seen many times. V and J are TRBV7-9 and TRBJ1-3, with 8 bases fitting TRBD1. Germline assignment: CDR1 SEHNR and CDR2 FQNEAQ (reference sequence). The junction had 10 bases not matched to a gene; V was cut back by 2 bases and J by 7 bases. The CDR3 is 16 amino acids. The CDR3 DNA sequence: TGTGCCAGCAGCTTAATGATTGGTCAGGGGGCGAACACCATATATTTT. Translated, it gives CASSLMIGQGANTIYF.

This clonotype showed up many times. The chain recombines TRBV24-1 with TRBJ1-2; D ambiguous. CDR3 length: 12 residues. V lost 5 bases and J lost 4, with 7 bases in between. Germline CDR1 is KGHDR and CDR2 is SFDVKD. In nucleotides, the CDR3 is TGTGCCACCAGTGCGGAGAGCTATGGCTACACCTTC. Encoded protein: CATSAESYGYTF.

The table lists this clonotype with many counts. CDR3 region: CSARASGGQPQHF. As DNA, the CDR3 is TGCAGTGCTAGGGCTTCCGGGGGCCAGCCCCAGCATTTT. The V call is TRBV20-1, the J call TRBJ1-5, with D perhaps TRBD1 (6 bases). CDR3 length: 13 residues. V dropped 3 bases and J dropped 7 bases, with 13 bases sitting between them. The germline V gene has CDR1 DFQATT and CDR2 SNEGSKA (reference sequence).

Many counts were recorded for this clonotype. The chain links TRBV20-1 to TRBJ2-7; 10 nucleotides line up with TRBD1. The germline V gene has CDR1 DFQATT and CDR2 SNEGSKA (reference sequence). The V and J ends lost 6 bases and 3 bases, in that order; junction bases with no gene match: 11. This CDR3 is 15 amino acids long. CDR3 amino acids: CSAPPSGQGYYEQYF. CDR3 nucleotides: TGCAGTGCCCCGCCCTCGGGACAGGGGTACTACGAGCAGTACTTC.

This chain links TRBV27 with TRBJ2-7, with 8 nucleotides matching TRBD1. The CDR3 contains 14 residues. Germline V gene lookup returns CDR1 MNHEY and CDR2 SMNVEV (reference sequence). The J segment lost 1 base and the V segment lost 2 bases, leaving 1 base of the junction unmatched. The CDR3 here is CASSLTGGSYEQYF. The CDR3 nucleotides are TGTGCCAGCAGTTTAACAGGGGGATCCTACGAGCAGTACTTC.

This clonotype rates as medium-sized (0.01 to 0.1%). J is TRBJ2-5 and V is TRBV7-2, with a possible D match to TRBD1 (7 bases). Looked up from germline, CDR1 is SGHTA and CDR2 is FQGNSA. The CDR3 totals 13 residues. V dropped 6 bases and J dropped 4 bases, with 12 bases sitting between them. As DNA, the CDR3 is TGTGCCAGCAGGGAGGGGGCGAGAGAGACCCAGTACTTC. Its protein is CASREGARETQYF.

In this sample, this clonotype turned up many times. The V gene is TRBV18, the J gene TRBJ2-7, with a tentative D call TRBD1 (7 bases). CDR3 length: 15 residues. The germline V and J ends were trimmed by 3 bases and 5 bases, with 17 bases remaining between them. CDR1 is KGHSH, CDR2 LQKENI, per germline. This chain's CDR3 is CASSPNGGGGDEQYF. The CDR3, as DNA: TGTGCCAGCTCACCGAATGGAGGGGGCGGCGACGAGCAGTACTTC.

The chain couples TRBV2 to TRBJ2-2; the D gene is possibly TRBD1 (5 bases). In germline, CDR1 is SNHLY, CDR2 FYNNEI. The length of the CDR3 is 17 residues. V was pared by 1 base and J by 0 bases, with 12 bases between. The CDR3, as DNA: TGTGCCAGCAGTGAAGGGACACAGCCCGCGAACACCGGGGAGCTGTTTTTT. Amino acid sequence: CASSEGTQPANTGELFF.

This clonotype was recorded at least ten times. The chain has TRBV10-3 and TRBJ2-3; tentatively, D is TRBD2 (5 bases). Trimming took off 3 bases at V and 4 bases at J, with 11 bases between the two ends. The CDR3 runs to 14 residues. CDR1 ENHRY and CDR2 SYGVKD come from the germline V gene. The CDR3 DNA follows: TGTGCCATCAGTGACTCGACCGGGGCAGATACGCAGTATTTT. The encoded protein is CAISDSTGADTQYF.

This clonotype is medium-sized within its sample. This sequence joins TRBV11-1 and TRBJ2-7, with TRBD1 as a possible D gene (6 bases). The V and J ends lost 5 bases and 2 bases respectively, with 16 bases between them. Per the germline V gene, CDR1 is SGHAT and CDR2 is FQDESV (reference sequence). The CDR3 covers 15 residues. The CDR3 nucleotides are TGTGCCAGCAGCCTACTTCCGGGACAAGCCTACGAGCAGTACTTC. Translating gives CASSLLPGQAYEQYF.

In its sample, this clonotype was seen a few times. The rearrangement joins TRBV7-9 to TRBJ1-1, with unresolved D. The ends were cut back, 2 bases at V and 2 bases at J, with 3 bases in the middle. Germline V gene lookup returns CDR1 SEHNR and CDR2 FQNEAQ (reference sequence). The CDR3 sequence is 12 residues long. CDR3 coding DNA: TGTGCCAGCAGCTTAATTAACACTGAAGCTTTCTTT. The encoded protein is CASSLINTEAFF.

This clonotype was seen ten or more times. The V call is TRBV29-1, the J call TRBJ2-7; 9 bases fit TRBD2. Trimming removed 1 base from V and 3 bases from J; junction bases left unmatched: 4. Looked up from germline, CDR1 is SQVTM and CDR2 is ANQGSEA. The CDR3 spans 14 residues. CDR3 nucleotide sequence: TGCAGCGTTGAAGTCGGTAGCGGGGGCTACGAGCAGTACTTC. Translating gives CSVEVGSGGYEQYF.

The sample holds a few counts of this clonotype. V is TRBV10-3 and J is TRBJ1-1, with D uncertain. This CDR3 spans 13 amino acids. CDR1 is ENHRY and CDR2 is SYGVKD in the germline V gene. V gave up 10 bases and J gave up 1 base, with 13 bases separating them. In nucleotides, the CDR3 is TGTGCCACCGAGGGCAGAGAGAACACTGAAGCTTTCTTT. Encoded protein: CATEGRENTEAFF.

This clonotype was seen repeatedly, ten times or more. This chain connects TRBV12-3 or TRBV12-4 to TRBJ2-1; 8 positions agree with TRBD2. V was clipped by 5 bases and J by 3 bases; unmatched bases: 9. This CDR3 region has 16 residues. This CDR3 is CASSPWAGGGYNEQFF. As DNA, the CDR3 is TGTGCCAGCAGTCCCTGGGCGGGGGGAGGCTACAATGAGCAGTTCTTC.

The V and J genes are TRBV20-1 and TRBJ2-3; no definite D call. This CDR3 has 12 residues. V lost 4 bases to trimming and J lost 5 bases, with 10 bases between them. Germline V gene lookup returns CDR1 DFQATT and CDR2 SNEGSKA (reference sequence). In DNA form, the CDR3 reads TGCAGTGCTAACCCTACCCGAGATACGCAGTATTTT. Its protein is CSANPTRDTQYF.

This clonotype was picked up many times. The chain carries TRBV11-2 and TRBJ1-1; TRBD1 aligns across 7 bases. CDR3 length: 16 amino acids. V was pared by 5 bases and J by 8 bases, with 17 bases of the junction left unmatched. Germline lookup yields CDR1 SGHAT and CDR2 FQNNGV. The CDR3 reads CASSADRQLIFPEAFF. DNA of the CDR3: TGTGCCAGCAGCGCGGACAGGCAGTTGATCTTTCCCGAAGCTTTCTTT.

The sample holds many counts of this clonotype. This sequence joins TRBV28 and TRBJ1-2; tentatively, D is TRBD1 (6 bases). CDR3 length equals 12 residues. Looked up from germline, CDR1 is MDHEN and CDR2 is SYDVKM. CDR3 protein: CGAGARNYGYTF. The CDR3 coding sequence is TGTGGGGCGGGGGCGAGGAACTATGGCTACACCTTC.

There are a few counts of this clonotype. J is TRBJ2-4 and V is TRBV20-1; 10 bases fit TRBD1. The CDR3 consists of 15 residues. From germline, CDR1 is DFQATT and CDR2 SNEGSKA (reference sequence). The ends lost 5 bases at V and 3 bases at J; junction bases unmatched: 7. CDR3 DNA sequence: TGCAGTGCTTCCGACAGGGGGCTAGGCAAAAACATTCAGTACTTC. Its protein product is CSASDRGLGKNIQYF.

In this sample, this clonotype turned up many times. The rearrangement links TRBV6-6 to TRBJ1-3; D call uncertain. CDR1 is MNHNY and CDR2 is SVGAGI in the germline V gene (reference sequence). V lost 1 base to trimming and J lost 0 bases, with 10 bases between them. The CDR3 is 16 residues long. CDR3: CASSYLEVSSGNTIYF. For the CDR3, the DNA is TGTGCCAGCAGTTACTTAGAAGTTTCCTCTGGAAACACCATATATTTT.

This clonotype was seen many times. V usage is TRBV27 and J usage is TRBJ1-2; 7 nucleotides align to TRBD1. CDR1 is MNHEY and CDR2 is SMNVEV in the germline V gene (reference sequence). CDR3 length equals 13 residues. Trimming at V came to 0 bases and at J to 5 bases, leaving 0 bases not matched to a gene. CDR3 residues: CASSLSTGYGYTF. The CDR3 coding sequence is TGTGCCAGCAGTTTATCGACAGGGTATGGCTACACCTTC.

This clonotype was counted at least ten times. J is TRBJ2-7 and V is TRBV20-1; possible D gene TRBD2, 5 bases. CDR3 length equals 11 residues. Germline assignment: CDR1 DFQATT and CDR2 SNEGSKA (reference sequence). This CDR3 reads CSRGEGDEQYF. The CDR3 DNA is TGCAGCCGGGGAGAGGGCGACGAGCAGTACTTC.